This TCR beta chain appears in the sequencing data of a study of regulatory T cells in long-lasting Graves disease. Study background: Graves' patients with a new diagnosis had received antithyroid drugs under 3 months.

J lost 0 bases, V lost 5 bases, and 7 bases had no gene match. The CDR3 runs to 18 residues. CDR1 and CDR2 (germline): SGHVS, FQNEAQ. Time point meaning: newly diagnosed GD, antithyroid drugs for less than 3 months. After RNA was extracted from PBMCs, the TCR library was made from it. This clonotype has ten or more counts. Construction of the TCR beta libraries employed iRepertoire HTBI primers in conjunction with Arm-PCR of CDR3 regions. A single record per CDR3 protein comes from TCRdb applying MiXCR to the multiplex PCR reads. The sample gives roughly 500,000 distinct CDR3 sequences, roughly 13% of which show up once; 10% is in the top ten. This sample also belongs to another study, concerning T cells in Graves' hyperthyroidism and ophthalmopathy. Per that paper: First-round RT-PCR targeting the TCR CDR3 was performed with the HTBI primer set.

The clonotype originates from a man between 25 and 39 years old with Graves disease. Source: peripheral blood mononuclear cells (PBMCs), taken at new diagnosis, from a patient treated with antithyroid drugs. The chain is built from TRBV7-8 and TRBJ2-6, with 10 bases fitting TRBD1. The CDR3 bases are TGTGCCAGCAGCACCCGGACAGGGGGACTCTCTGGGGCCAACGTCCTGACTTTC. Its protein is CASSTRTGGLSGANVLTF.